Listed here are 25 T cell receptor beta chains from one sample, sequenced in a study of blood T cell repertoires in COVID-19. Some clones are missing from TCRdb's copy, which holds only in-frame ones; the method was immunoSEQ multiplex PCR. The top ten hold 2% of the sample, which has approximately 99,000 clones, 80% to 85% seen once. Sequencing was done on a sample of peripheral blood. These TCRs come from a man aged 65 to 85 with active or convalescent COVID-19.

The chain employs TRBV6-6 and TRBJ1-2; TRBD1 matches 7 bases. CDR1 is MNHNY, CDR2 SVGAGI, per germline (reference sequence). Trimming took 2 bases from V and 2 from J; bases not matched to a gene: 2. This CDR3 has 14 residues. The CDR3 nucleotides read TGTGCCAGCAGTTACAGGGGGCTCAACTATGGCTACACCTTC. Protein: CASSYRGLNYGYTF.

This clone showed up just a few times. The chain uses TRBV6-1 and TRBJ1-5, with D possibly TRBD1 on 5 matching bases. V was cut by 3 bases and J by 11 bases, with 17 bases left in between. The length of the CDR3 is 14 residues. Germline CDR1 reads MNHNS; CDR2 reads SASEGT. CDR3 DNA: TGTGCCAGCAGTGAGCGGGGCCGTCCCTGGGCCCAGCATTTT. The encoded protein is CASSERGRPWAQHF.

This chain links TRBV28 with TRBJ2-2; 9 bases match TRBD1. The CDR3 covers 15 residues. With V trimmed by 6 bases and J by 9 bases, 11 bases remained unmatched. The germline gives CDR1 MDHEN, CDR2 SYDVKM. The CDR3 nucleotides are TGTGCCAGCAGCGCTCCCGGGACAGGGATCTGGGAGCTGTTTTTT. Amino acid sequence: CASSAPGTGIWELFF. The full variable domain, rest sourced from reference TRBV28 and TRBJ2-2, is DVKVTQSSRYLVKRTGEKVFLECVQDMDHENMFWYRQDPGLGLRLIYFSYDVKMKEKGDIPEGYSVSREKKERFSLILESASTNQTSMYLCASSAPGTGIWELFFGEGSRLTVL.

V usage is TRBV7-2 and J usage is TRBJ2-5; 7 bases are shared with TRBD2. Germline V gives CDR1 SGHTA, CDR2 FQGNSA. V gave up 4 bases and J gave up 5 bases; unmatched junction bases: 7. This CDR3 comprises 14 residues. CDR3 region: CASSWGTIGETQYF. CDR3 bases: TGTGCCAGCAGCTGGGGGACTATCGGGGAGACCCAGTACTTC.

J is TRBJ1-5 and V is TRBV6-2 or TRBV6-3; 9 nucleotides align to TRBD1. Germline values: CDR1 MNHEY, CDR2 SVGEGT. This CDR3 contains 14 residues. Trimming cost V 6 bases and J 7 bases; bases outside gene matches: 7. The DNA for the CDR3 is TGTGCCAGCAGCTCGGGACAGGGACGCCAGCCCCAGCATTTT. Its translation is CASSSGQGRQPQHF.

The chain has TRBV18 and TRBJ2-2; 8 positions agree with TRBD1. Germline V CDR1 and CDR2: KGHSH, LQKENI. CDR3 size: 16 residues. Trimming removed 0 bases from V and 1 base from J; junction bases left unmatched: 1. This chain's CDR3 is CASSPPGQGNTGELFF. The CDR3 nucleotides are TGTGCCAGCTCACCACCTGGACAGGGGAACACCGGGGAGCTGTTTTTT.

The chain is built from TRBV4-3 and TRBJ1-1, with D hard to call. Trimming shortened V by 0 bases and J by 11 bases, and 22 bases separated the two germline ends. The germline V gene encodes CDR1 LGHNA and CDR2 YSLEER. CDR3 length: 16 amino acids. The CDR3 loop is CASSQDLSGIGSWAFF. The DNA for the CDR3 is TGCGCCAGCAGCCAAGATCTATCAGGTATAGGTTCTTGGGCTTTCTTT.

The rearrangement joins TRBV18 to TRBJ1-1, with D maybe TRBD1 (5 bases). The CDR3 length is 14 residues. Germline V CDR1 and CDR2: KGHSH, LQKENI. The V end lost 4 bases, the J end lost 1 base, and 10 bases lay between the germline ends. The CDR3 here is CASSQVTGNTEAFF. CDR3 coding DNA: TGTGCCAGCTCACAAGTCACAGGGAACACTGAAGCTTTCTTT.

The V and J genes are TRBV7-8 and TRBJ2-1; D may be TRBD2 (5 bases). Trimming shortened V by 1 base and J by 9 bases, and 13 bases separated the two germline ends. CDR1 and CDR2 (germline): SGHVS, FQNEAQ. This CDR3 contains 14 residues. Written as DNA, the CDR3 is TGTGCCAGCAGCTTAGAACTAGATAAAAGTGAGCAGTTCTTC. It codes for CASSLELDKSEQFF.

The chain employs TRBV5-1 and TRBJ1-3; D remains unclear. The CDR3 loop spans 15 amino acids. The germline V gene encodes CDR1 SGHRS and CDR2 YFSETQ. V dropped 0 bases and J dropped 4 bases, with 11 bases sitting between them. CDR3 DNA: TGCGCCAGCAGCTTGGATGGGTCAGGAGGAAACACCATATATTTT. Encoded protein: CASSLDGSGGNTIYF. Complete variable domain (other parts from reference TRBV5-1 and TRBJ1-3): KAGVTQTPRYLIKTRGQQVTLSCSPISGHRSVSWYQQTPGQGLQFLFEYFSETQRNKGNFPGRFSGRQFSNSRSEMNVSTLELGDSALYLCASSLDGSGGNTIYFGEGSWLTVV.

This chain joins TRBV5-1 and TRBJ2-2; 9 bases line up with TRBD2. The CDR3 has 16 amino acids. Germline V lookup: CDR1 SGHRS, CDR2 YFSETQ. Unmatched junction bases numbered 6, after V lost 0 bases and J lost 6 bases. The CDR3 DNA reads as TGCGCCAGCAGCTTGGTGCCTCTAGCGGGGTCCGGGGAGCTGTTTTTT. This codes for CASSLVPLAGSGELFF.

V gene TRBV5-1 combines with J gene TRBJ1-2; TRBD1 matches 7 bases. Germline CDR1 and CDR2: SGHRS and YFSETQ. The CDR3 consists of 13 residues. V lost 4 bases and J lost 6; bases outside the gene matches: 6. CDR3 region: CASSGTGENGYTF. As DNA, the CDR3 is TGCGCCAGCAGCGGAACAGGGGAGAATGGCTACACCTTC.

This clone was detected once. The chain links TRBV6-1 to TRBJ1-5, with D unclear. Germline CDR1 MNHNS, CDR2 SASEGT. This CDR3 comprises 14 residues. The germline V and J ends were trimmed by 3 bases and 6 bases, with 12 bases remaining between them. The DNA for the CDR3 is TGTGCCAGCAGTGACCCCCAGCGGGGTCAGCCCCAGCATTTT. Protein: CASSDPQRGQPQHF.

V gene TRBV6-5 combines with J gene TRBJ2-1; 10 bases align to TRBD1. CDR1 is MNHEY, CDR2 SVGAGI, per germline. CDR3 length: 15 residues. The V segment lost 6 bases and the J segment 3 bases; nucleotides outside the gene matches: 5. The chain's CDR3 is CASSRQGAGYNEQFF. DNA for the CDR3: TGTGCCAGCAGCAGACAGGGGGCAGGCTACAATGAGCAGTTCTTC.

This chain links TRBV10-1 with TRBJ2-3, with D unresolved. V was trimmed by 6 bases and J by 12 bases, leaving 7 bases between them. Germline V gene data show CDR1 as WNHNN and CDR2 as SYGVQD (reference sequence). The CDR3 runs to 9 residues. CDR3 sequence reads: CASRQCQYF. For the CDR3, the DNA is TGCGCCAGCAGACAGTGTCAGTATTTT.

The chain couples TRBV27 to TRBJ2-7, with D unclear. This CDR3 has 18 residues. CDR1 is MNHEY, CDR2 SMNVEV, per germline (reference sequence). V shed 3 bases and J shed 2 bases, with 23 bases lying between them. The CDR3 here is CASSFDRRNSISPYEQYF. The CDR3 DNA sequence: TGTGCCAGCAGTTTCGATCGGAGAAACTCAATCAGCCCCTACGAGCAGTACTTC.

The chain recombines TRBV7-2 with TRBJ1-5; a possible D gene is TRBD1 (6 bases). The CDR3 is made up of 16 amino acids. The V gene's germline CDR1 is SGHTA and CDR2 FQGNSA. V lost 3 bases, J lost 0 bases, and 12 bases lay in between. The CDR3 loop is CASSFGTQYSNQPQHF. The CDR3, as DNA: TGTGCCAGCAGCTTCGGGACACAGTATAGCAATCAGCCCCAGCATTTT.

The CDR3 reads CASSPGQGKSGGEKLFF. The DNA for the CDR3 is TGTGCCAGCTCTCCGGGACAGGGGAAGTCTGGGGGCGAAAAACTGTTTTTT. The chain joins TRBV18 to TRBJ1-4, with 10 bases lining up with TRBD1. Germline assignment: CDR1 KGHSH and CDR2 LQKENI. The CDR3 sequence is 17 residues long. Trimming took 6 bases from V and 8 from J; bases not matched to a gene: 15.

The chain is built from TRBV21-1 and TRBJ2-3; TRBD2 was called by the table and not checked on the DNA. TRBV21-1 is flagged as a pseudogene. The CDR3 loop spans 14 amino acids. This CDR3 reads CASEVVPHTDTQYF. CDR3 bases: TGTGCCAGCGAGGTCGTCCCTCACACAGATACGCAGTATTTT.

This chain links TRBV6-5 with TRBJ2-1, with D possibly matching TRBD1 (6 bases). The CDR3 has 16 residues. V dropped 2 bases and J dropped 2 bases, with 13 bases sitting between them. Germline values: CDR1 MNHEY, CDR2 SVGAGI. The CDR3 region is CASSYVGGIAYNEQFF. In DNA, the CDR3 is TGTGCCAGCAGTTACGTAGGGGGAATTGCCTACAATGAGCAGTTCTTC.

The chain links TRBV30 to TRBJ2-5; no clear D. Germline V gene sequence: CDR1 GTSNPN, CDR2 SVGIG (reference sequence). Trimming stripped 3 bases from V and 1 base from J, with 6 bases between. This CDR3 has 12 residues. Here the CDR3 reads CAWSYGQETQYF. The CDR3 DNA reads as TGTGCCTGGAGCTACGGCCAAGAGACCCAGTACTTC.

The CDR3: CASNSRAPGDTDTQYF. CDR3 nucleotide sequence: TGTGCCAGCAATTCTAGGGCGCCGGGGGACACAGATACGCAGTATTTT. The chain is built from TRBV28 and TRBJ2-3, with a weak D call TRBD2 (6 bases). This CDR3 spans 16 amino acids. The V gene lost 7 bases and the J gene lost 2 bases, with 19 bases spanning the gap. Germline CDR1 reads MDHEN; CDR2 reads SYDVKM.

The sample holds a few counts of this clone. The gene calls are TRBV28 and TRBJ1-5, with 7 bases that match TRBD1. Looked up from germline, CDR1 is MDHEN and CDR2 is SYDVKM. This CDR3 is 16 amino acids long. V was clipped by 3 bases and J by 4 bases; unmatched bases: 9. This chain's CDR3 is CASSFYRGTANQPQHF. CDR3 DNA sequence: TGTGCCAGCAGTTTTTACCGGGGGACAGCAAATCAGCCCCAGCATTTT.

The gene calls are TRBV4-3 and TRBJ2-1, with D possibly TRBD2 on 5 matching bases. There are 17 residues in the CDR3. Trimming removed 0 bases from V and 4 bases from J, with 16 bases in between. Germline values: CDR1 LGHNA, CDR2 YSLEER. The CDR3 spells CASSQDRVGSGYNEQFF. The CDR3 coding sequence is TGCGCCAGCAGCCAAGATCGCGTAGGGAGCGGTTACAATGAGCAGTTCTTC.

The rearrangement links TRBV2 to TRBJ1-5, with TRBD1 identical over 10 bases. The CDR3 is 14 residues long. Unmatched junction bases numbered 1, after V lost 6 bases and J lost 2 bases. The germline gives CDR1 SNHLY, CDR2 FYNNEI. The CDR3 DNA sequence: TGTGCCAGCAGCGGACAGGGGGGCAATCAGCCCCAGCATTTT. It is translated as CASSGQGGNQPQHF.